Sequencing of this T cell receptor (beta chain) was carried out in a study of brain T cells in children with intractable seizures. The table came from immunoSEQ multiplex PCR; TCRdb's copy has only in-frame clones and leaves some out. The table records 80,000 or so clones, about 90% of them present only once. The V and J ends lost 4 bases and 0 bases respectively, with 14 bases between them. CDR1 and CDR2 (germline): SGHDT, YYEEEE. CDR3 length: 16 residues. V gene TRBV5-6 combines with J gene TRBJ1-5; D gene uncertain. This receptor was taken from a girl aged 2 to 10 with Rasmussen encephalitis and intractable seizures. The material was peripheral blood, obtained at surgery. Here the CDR3 DNA reads TGTGCCAGCAGCAGTAGCCCTGACGGTAGCAATCAGCCCCAGCATTTT. This encodes CASSSSPDGSNQPQHF.